A single sample gave rise to the 23 T cell receptor beta chains below, sequenced in a study of cytomegalovirus exposure and HLA in healthy donors. Researchers ran the PCR with 60 Vbeta and 13 Jbeta primers. Only in-frame clones appear in the TCRdb table, and some are missing; sequencing was by immunoSEQ multiplex PCR. The sample shows approximately 210,000 clones, around 74% of them seen only once. Sequences were obtained from PBMCs. These TCRs come from a girl aged 5-17 years in good health and CMV-seropositive.

The chain combines TRBV2 with TRBJ2-2, with D uncertain. Germline V gene sequence: CDR1 SNHLY, CDR2 FYNNEI. CDR3 length: 15 residues. V was shortened by 3 bases and J by 5 bases, with 13 bases between the two germline ends. The CDR3 spells CASSDYYRGTGELFF. The CDR3 nucleotides read TGTGCCAGCAGTGACTACTATCGCGGTACCGGGGAGCTGTTTTTT.

This clone appeared once. The rearrangement uses TRBV4-3 and TRBJ2-7; possible D gene TRBD1, 5 bases. The CDR3 sequence is 13 residues long. The V end was cut by 2 bases, the J end by 7 bases, with 12 bases between. The V gene's germline CDR1 is LGHNA and CDR2 YSLEER. The CDR3 DNA is TGCGCCAGCAGCCAATCGTGGGGCTGGGAGCAGTACTTC. It specifies CASSQSWGWEQYF.

This chain connects TRBV4-3 to TRBJ1-1; possibly TRBD1 for D (5 bases). Trimming pared 3 bases from V and 7 bases from J, leaving 6 bases between. Germline values: CDR1 LGHNA, CDR2 YSLEER. The CDR3 extends over 11 amino acids. The CDR3 DNA follows: TGCGCCAGCAGCCAGGGGGGTGAAGCTTTCTTT. Residues: CASSQGGEAFF.

This chain joins TRBV13 and TRBJ1-1, with D possibly being TRBD1 (5 bases). The CDR3 contains 14 residues. The V end was cut by 0 bases, the J end by 4 bases, with 9 bases between. Germline V CDR1 and CDR2: PRHDT, FYEKMQ (reference sequence). Here the CDR3 DNA reads TGTGCCAGCAGCTTAGGCAAGGGGTCCACTGAAGCTTTCTTT. Translated: CASSLGKGSTEAFF.

The chain carries TRBV5-1 and TRBJ1-5; 7 bases match TRBD1. Germline CDR1 SGHRS, CDR2 YFSETQ. Trimming cost V 4 bases and J 2 bases; bases outside gene matches: 6. The CDR3 is 15 amino acids. The CDR3 sequence: CASSHDTGGNQPQHF. The CDR3 DNA follows: TGCGCCAGCAGCCACGATACAGGGGGCAATCAGCCCCAGCATTTT.

The V call is TRBV29-1, the J call TRBJ2-5; possibly TRBD2 for D (7 bases). The CDR3 extends over 17 amino acids. Germline CDR1 is SQVTM and CDR2 is ANQGSEA. V was cut by 1 base and J by 0 bases, with 18 bases left in between. CDR3 region: CSVEGGGARGYQETQYF. CDR3 DNA: TGCAGCGTTGAAGGAGGGGGGGCGAGGGGGTACCAAGAGACCCAGTACTTC.

The chain uses TRBV6-6 and TRBJ1-3; D perhaps matches TRBD1 (6 bases). In germline, CDR1 is MNHNY, CDR2 SVGAGI (reference sequence). The V end was cut by 2 bases, the J end by 3 bases, with 8 bases between. The CDR3 runs to 14 residues. The CDR3 sequence is CASSYHRDGNTIYF. Here the CDR3 DNA reads TGTGCCAGCAGTTACCACAGGGATGGAAACACCATATATTTT.

J is TRBJ1-4 and V is TRBV11-2; D may be TRBD1 (6 bases). The germline V gene encodes CDR1 SGHAT and CDR2 FQNNGV. V lost 2 bases and J 5 bases, leaving 18 bases between the germline ends. CDR3 size: 17 residues. The CDR3, as DNA: TGTGCCAGCAGCTTATTAGGGGGACCCCAACTAAATGAAAAACTGTTTTTT. Its protein product is CASSLLGGPQLNEKLFF.

The chain employs TRBV18 and TRBJ1-4; D unclear. The germline V gene encodes CDR1 KGHSH and CDR2 LQKENI. Trimming took off 4 bases at V and 8 bases at J, with 20 bases between the two ends. The CDR3 has 16 residues. Here the CDR3 reads CASSLQDRTVGEKLFF. The CDR3 DNA reads as TGTGCCAGCTCACTGCAAGACCGGACTGTGGGGGAAAAACTGTTTTTT. Supplemented by reference TRBV18 and TRBJ1-4, the full variable domain reads NAGVMQNPRHLVRRRGQEARLRCSPMKGHSHVYWYRQLPEEGLKFMVYLQKENIIDESGMPKERFSAEFPKEGPSILRIQQVVRGDSAAYFCASSLQDRTVGEKLFFGSGTQLSVL.

V usage is TRBV9 and J usage is TRBJ2-3; TRBD2 agrees at 8 bases. Per germline, CDR1 SGDLS and CDR2 YYNGEE. The ends lost 3 bases at V and 5 bases at J; junction bases unmatched: 5. CDR3 size: 14 residues. The CDR3 loop is CASSAAGVRDTQYF. CDR3 DNA: TGTGCCAGCAGCGCAGCGGGGGTCCGAGATACGCAGTATTTT.

J is TRBJ1-2 and V is TRBV4-3, with 8 bases matching TRBD1. CDR3 length equals 18 residues. Germline lookup yields CDR1 LGHNA and CDR2 YSLEER. Losses at the gene ends were 0 bases for V and 1 base for J; bases not matched to a gene: 10. CDR3 DNA sequence: TGCGCCAGCAGCCAAGATCTCGCGACAGGGGACCTTAACTATGGCTACACCTTC. As protein: CASSQDLATGDLNYGYTF.

The genes are TRBV4-1 and TRBJ2-2; no definite D call. The CDR3 sequence is 14 residues long. V dropped 1 base and J dropped 4 bases, with 7 bases sitting between them. Per the germline V gene, CDR1 is MGHRA and CDR2 is YSYEKL. CDR3 nucleotides: TGCGCCAGCAGCCAAGTATTGGCCACCGGGGAGCTGTTTTTT. This translates into CASSQVLATGELFF.

The V and J genes are TRBV5-4 and TRBJ1-6; D gene unclear. Germline CDR1 and CDR2: SGHNT and YYREEE (reference sequence). The V end lost 2 bases, the J end lost 11 bases, and 20 bases lay between the germline ends. The CDR3 totals 16 residues. The CDR3 is CASSFSVDPVGAPLHF. The CDR3 DNA reads as TGTGCCAGCAGCTTTTCGGTCGACCCGGTCGGGGCACCCCTCCACTTT.

The CDR3 here is CASSPGLVQETQYF. CDR3 DNA: TGCGCCAGCTCGCCAGGACTGGTACAAGAGACCCAGTACTTC. The rearrangement links TRBV10-2 to TRBJ2-5, with D possibly being TRBD2 (5 bases). The CDR3 extends over 14 amino acids. Per the germline V gene, CDR1 is WSHSY and CDR2 is SAAADI. V was cut by 8 bases and J by 2 bases, with 15 bases left in between.

The genes are TRBV6-1 and TRBJ1-6, with D possibly matching TRBD1 (6 bases). Looked up from germline, CDR1 is MNHNS and CDR2 is SASEGT. The CDR3 has 16 amino acids. V lost 2 bases and J lost 14, with 22 bases in between. The CDR3 loop reads CASSEREGHGARALHF. As DNA, the CDR3 is TGTGCCAGCAGTGAAAGGGAGGGACACGGCGCTCGGGCCCTCCACTTT.

This sequence joins TRBV6-5 and TRBJ2-3; D perhaps matches TRBD1 (6 bases). Germline assignment: CDR1 MNHEY and CDR2 SVGAGI. Trimming took 11 bases from V and 2 from J, leaving 17 bases between them. CDR3 length equals 14 residues. For the CDR3, the DNA is TGTGCCGGCTTAGGGGGACCCCTCACAGATACGCAGTATTTT. Its translation is CAGLGGPLTDTQYF.

The CDR3 nucleotides are TGTGCCTGGAGCTCCCGGGACAGGGCCCGACGGGGTAACTATGGCTACACCTTC. Amino acid sequence: CAWSSRDRARRGNYGYTF. The chain combines TRBV30 with TRBJ1-2, with 9 bases identical to TRBD1. Germline CDR1 GTSNPN, CDR2 SVGIG (reference sequence). V trimming: 3 bases; J trimming: 1 base; junction bases outside the gene matches: 15. The CDR3 sequence is 18 residues long.

This clone was seen just once. CDR3 sequence: CAWDGGTGGSPLHF. Written as DNA, the CDR3 is TGTGCCTGGGATGGGGGGACAGGGGGGTCACCCCTCCACTTT. The rearrangement links TRBV30 to TRBJ1-6; 11 bases agree with TRBD1. V gave up 5 bases and J gave up 10 bases; unmatched junction bases: 7. The CDR3 totals 14 residues. Germline lookup yields CDR1 GTSNPN and CDR2 SVGIG (reference sequence).

The chain employs TRBV5-8 and TRBJ1-6; 8 nucleotides match TRBD1. The CDR3 spans 16 residues. J was trimmed by 0 bases and V by 3 bases; bases with no gene match: 2. Per the germline V gene, CDR1 is SGHTS and CDR2 is YDEGEE. CDR3 in amino acids: CASSSGTGSYNSPLHF. In nucleotides, the CDR3 is TGTGCCAGCAGCTCCGGGACAGGCTCCTATAATTCACCCCTCCACTTT.

V usage is TRBV11-2 and J usage is TRBJ2-3; TRBD2 is a possible D gene (5 bases). The CDR3 is made up of 18 amino acids. CDR1 SGHAT and CDR2 FQNNGV come from the germline V gene. V lost 7 bases to trimming and J lost 0 bases, with 23 bases between them. CDR3 nucleotide sequence: TGTGCCAGCAAATCCAGAGCGGAGTGGTTAACTAGCACAGATACGCAGTATTTT. Its protein is CASKSRAEWLTSTDTQYF. The complete variable domain, with remaining parts taken from reference TRBV11-2 and TRBJ2-3, reads EAGVAQSPRYKIIEKRQSVAFWCNPISGHATLYWYQQILGQGPKLLIQFQNNGVVDDSQLPKDRFSAERLKGVDSTLKIQPAKLEDSAVYLCASKSRAEWLTSTDTQYFGPGTRLTVL.

This chain uses TRBV27 with TRBJ1-2, with D possibly TRBD1 on 5 matching bases. The V end was cut by 5 bases, the J end by 0 bases, with 13 bases between. Germline V gene data show CDR1 as MNHEY and CDR2 as SMNVEV (reference sequence). The CDR3 is 15 residues long. This CDR3 is CASSPLSGTNYGYTF. The CDR3 DNA follows: TGTGCCAGCAGTCCCCTATCAGGGACTAACTATGGCTACACCTTC.

This clone has just a few counts. CDR3 loop: CASSPGQNNSPLHF. In nucleotides, the CDR3 is TGTGCCAGCAGCCCGGGACAGAATAATTCACCCCTCCACTTT. The V and J genes are TRBV9 and TRBJ1-6; 7 nucleotides match TRBD1. The CDR3 has 14 amino acids. Trimming removed 4 bases from V and 5 bases from J; junction bases left unmatched: 3. Germline V gene lookup returns CDR1 SGDLS and CDR2 YYNGEE.

CDR3 sequence reads: CSVEDGGTDTQYF. The CDR3 region has the DNA TGCAGCGTTGAAGACGGGGGCACAGATACGCAGTATTTT. This chain uses TRBV29-1 with TRBJ2-3; perhaps TRBD2 as D (5 bases). The ends were cut back, 0 bases at V and 1 base at J, with 5 bases in the middle. CDR3 length: 13 residues. Germline lookup yields CDR1 SQVTM and CDR2 ANQGSEA.